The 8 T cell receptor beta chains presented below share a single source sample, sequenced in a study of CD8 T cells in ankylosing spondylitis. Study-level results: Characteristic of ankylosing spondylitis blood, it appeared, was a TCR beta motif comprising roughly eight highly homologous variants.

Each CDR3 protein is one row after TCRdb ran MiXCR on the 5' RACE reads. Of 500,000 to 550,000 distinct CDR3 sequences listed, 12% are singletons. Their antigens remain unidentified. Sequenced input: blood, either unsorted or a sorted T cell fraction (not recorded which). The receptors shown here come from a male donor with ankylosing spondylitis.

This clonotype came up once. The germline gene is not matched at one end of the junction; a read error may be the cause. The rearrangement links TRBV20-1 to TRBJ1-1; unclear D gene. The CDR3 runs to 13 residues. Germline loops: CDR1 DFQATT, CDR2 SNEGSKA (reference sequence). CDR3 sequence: CSAPITVNTEAIF. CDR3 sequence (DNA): TGCAGTGCTCCTATAACAGTGAACACTGAAGCTATCTTT.

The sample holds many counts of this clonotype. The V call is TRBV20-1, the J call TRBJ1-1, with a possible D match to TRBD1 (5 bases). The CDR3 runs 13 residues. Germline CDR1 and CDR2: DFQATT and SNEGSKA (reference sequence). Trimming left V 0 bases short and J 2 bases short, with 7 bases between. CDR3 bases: TGCAGTGCTAGAGATGGGGGTAACACTGAAGCTTTCTTT. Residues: CSARDGGNTEAFF.

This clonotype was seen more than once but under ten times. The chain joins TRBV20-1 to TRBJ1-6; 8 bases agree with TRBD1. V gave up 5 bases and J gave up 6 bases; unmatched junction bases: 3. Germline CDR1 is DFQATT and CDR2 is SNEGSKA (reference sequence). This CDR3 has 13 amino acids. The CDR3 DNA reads TGCAGTGCTCGACAGGGGAGTAATTCACCCCTCCACTTT. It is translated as CSARQGSNSPLHF.

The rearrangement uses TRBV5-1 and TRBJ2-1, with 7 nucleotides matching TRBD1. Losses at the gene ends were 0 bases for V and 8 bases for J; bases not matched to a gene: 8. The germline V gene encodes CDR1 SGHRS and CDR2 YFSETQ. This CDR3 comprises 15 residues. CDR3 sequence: CASSLGQGGLDEQFF. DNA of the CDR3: TGCGCCAGCAGCTTGGGACAGGGTGGACTTGATGAGCAGTTCTTC.

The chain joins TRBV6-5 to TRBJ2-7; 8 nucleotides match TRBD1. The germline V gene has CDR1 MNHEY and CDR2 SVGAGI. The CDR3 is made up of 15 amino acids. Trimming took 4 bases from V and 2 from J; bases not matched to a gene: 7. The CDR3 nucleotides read TGTGCCAGCAGTTCTGACAGGGGCTACGCCTACGAGCAGTACGTC. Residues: CASSSDRGYAYEQYV.

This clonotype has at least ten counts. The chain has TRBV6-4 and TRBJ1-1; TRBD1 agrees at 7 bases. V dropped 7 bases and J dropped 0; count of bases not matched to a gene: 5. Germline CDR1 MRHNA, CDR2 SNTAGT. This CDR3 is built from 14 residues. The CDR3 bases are TGTGCCAGCAAAGACAGGGCTCTGAACACTGAAGCTTTCTTT. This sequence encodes CASKDRALNTEAFF.

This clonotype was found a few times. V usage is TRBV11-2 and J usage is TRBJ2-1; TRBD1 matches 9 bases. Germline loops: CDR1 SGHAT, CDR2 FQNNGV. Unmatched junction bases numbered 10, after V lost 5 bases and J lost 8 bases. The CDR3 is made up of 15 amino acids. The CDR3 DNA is TGTGCCAGCAGCCGACGACGGGACAGGGCGGATGAGCAGTTCTTC. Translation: CASSRRRDRADEQFF.

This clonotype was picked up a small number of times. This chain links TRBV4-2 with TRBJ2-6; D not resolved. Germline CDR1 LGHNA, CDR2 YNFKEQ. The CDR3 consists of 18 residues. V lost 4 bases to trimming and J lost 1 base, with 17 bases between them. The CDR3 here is CASSLLSEAGSGANVLTF. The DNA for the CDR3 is TGTGCCAGCAGCCTCCTAAGCGAGGCAGGTTCTGGGGCCAACGTCCTGACTTTC.